What follows are 25 T cell receptor beta chains derived from one specimen sequenced in a study of T cell clonality in common variable immunodeficiency. No antigen is known for these receptors. The protocol was immunoSEQ multiplex PCR, while the TCRdb copy is restricted to in-frame clones and leaves out a portion. The sample holds approximately 28,000 clones, and no clone turns up only once. General study points: Common variable immunodeficiency TCR beta sequences reportedly had fewer deletions and N-nucleotide insertions.

The sample comprised peripheral blood mononuclear cells. These receptors originate from a human donor with common variable immunodeficiency.

This clone was seen many times. Coverage ceases 3 residues before the CDR3 finishes, and the germline J gene fills in the end. This chain uses TRBV19 with TRBJ1-5; no definite D call. With 2 bases removed from V and 5 bases from J, the gap between germline ends came to 10 bases. Germline V gene lookup returns CDR1 LNHDA and CDR2 SQIVND (reference sequence). The CDR3 is made up of 14 amino acids. CDR3 amino acids: CASSIFDTYQPQHF. The CDR3 DNA, read in part, is TGTGCCAGTAGTATATTCGACACTTATCAGCCC. Complete variable domain (other parts from reference TRBV19 and TRBJ1-5): DGGITQSPKYLFRKEGQNVTLSCEQNLNHDAMYWYRQDPGQGLRLIYYSQIVNDFQKGDIAEGYSVSREKKESFPLTVTSAQKNPTAFYLCASSIFDTYQPQHFGDGTRLSIL.

This clone has a count of ten or more. The CDR3 sequence: CASSLRVSGGTEAFF. Incomplete CDR3 DNA: TGTGCCAGCAGCCTAAGAGTCTCGGGGGGCACTGAA. This rearrangement joins TRBV7-9 to TRBJ1-1, with a tentative D call TRBD1 (5 bases). The CDR3 end is not reached by the read, which stops 3 residues before it; the germline J gene fills it in. The V end lost 5 bases, the J end lost 4 bases, and 17 bases lay between the germline ends. From germline, CDR1 is SEHNR and CDR2 FQNEAQ (reference sequence). The CDR3 totals 15 residues.

This clone was observed many times. The CDR3 end falls 3 residues outside the read, so it is completed with the germline J gene. The chain has TRBV29-1 and TRBJ2-7, with a weak D call TRBD1 (5 bases). Trimming pared 0 bases from V and 6 bases from J, leaving 21 bases between. CDR3 length: 16 amino acids. Germline CDR1 reads SQVTM; CDR2 reads ANQGSEA. The sequenced part of the CDR3 DNA is TGCAGCGTTGAAGACTACCGGGCCCAGGGTTTAGTCGAG. Encoded protein: CSVEDYRAQGLVE. The full-length CDR3 reads as CSVEDYRAQGLVEQYF.

This clone was picked up many times. The read is 3 residues too short to cover the CDR3 end, so that end is filled in from the germline J gene. This rearrangement joins TRBV29-1 to TRBJ2-1; 7 positions match TRBD2. Trimming removed 7 bases from V and 2 bases from J; junction bases left unmatched: 2. Germline V gene lookup returns CDR1 SQVTM and CDR2 ANQGSEA. The CDR3 has 12 amino acids. Partial CDR3 DNA: TGCAGCGCTAGCGGCGCCTACAATGAG. Translated, it gives CSASGAYNE. The entire CDR3 sequence reads CSASGAYNEQFF.

This clone was seen only a few times. The CDR3 is cut off 3 residues early in the read; its end comes from the germline J gene. The chain is built from TRBV11-3 and TRBJ1-1; D call uncertain. Germline V gene data show CDR1 as SGHNT and CDR2 as YENEEA. This CDR3 region has 13 residues. V was shortened by 1 base and J by 6 bases, with 9 bases between the two germline ends. The sequenced part of the CDR3 DNA is TGTGCCAGCAGCTTAGTGCGGGGATCTGAA. Amino acids: CASSLVRGSE. Given in full, the CDR3 is CASSLVRGSEAFF.

This clone was detected ten times or more. The DNA ends 3 residues before the CDR3 does, and the rest of the CDR3 is filled in from the germline J gene. This chain uses TRBV5-4 with TRBJ1-4; D is possibly TRBD1 (5 bases). Deletions cut 4 bases from V and 4 bases from J, with 8 bases between. CDR1 and CDR2 (germline): SGHNT, YYREEE (reference sequence). This CDR3 comprises 13 residues. The covered CDR3 bases are TGTGCCAGCAGCCAGGGTGTTAATGAAAAA. Amino acids: CASSQGVNEK. The CDR3 in its entirety is CASSQGVNEKLFF.

This clone occurred many times. The observed sequence ends 3 residues before the CDR3 terminus, with the missing tail filled in from the germline J gene. The V gene is TRBV10-3, the J gene TRBJ1-5; 7 bases agree with TRBD1. The germline CDR1 and CDR2 sequences are ENHRY and SYGVKD. Trimming removed 6 bases from V and 1 base from J; junction bases left unmatched: 9. This CDR3 is built from 16 residues. Partial CDR3 DNA: TGTGCCATCAGGAAGACCAGGGGGGTAAGCAATCAGCCC. Protein sequence: CAIRKTRGVSNQP. The CDR3 in full is CAIRKTRGVSNQPQHF.

The sample holds a few counts of this clone. The read gets to within 3 residues of the CDR3 end, and the germline J gene fills in the rest. The chain uses TRBV20-1 and TRBJ2-7; D ambiguous. CDR1 DFQATT and CDR2 SNEGSKA come from the germline V gene (reference sequence). V was shortened by 5 bases and J by 6 bases, with 17 bases between the two germline ends. The CDR3 is 13 residues long. CDR3 region: CSAPEQRPGEQYF. The covered CDR3 bases are TGCAGTGCTCCGGAACAAAGACCAGGCGAG.

This clone has at least ten counts. The read terminates 3 residues before the CDR3 end, so the remaining end is supplied by the germline J gene. The chain joins TRBV2 to TRBJ2-3; D is possibly TRBD1 (6 bases). CDR1 is SNHLY and CDR2 is FYNNEI in the germline V gene. V was cut by 9 bases and J by 2 bases, with 12 bases left in between. The CDR3 runs 13 residues. CDR3 bases read: TGTGCCAGTGTGACAGGATTCACAGATACG. Its translation is CASVTGFTDT. The whole CDR3 sequence is CASVTGFTDTQYF.

This clone was counted only a few times. The sequence runs out 3 residues before the end of the CDR3; the remainder is reconstructed from the germline J gene. This chain connects TRBV11-3 to TRBJ1-1; 7 positions agree with TRBD1. The CDR3 runs to 15 residues. The junction had 6 bases not matched to a gene; V was cut back by 4 bases and J by 1 base. Per the germline V gene, CDR1 is SGHNT and CDR2 is YENEEA. The part of the CDR3 DNA that was read is TGTGCCAGCAGCTCTGCAGGGACAGCGAACACTGAA. This sequence encodes CASSSAGTANTE. The CDR3 as a whole reads CASSSAGTANTEAFF.

As to this clone: The CDR3 end is not reached by the read, which stops 3 residues before it; the germline J gene fills it in. The chain couples TRBV2 to TRBJ2-7; the D gene is possibly TRBD1 (6 bases). Trimming removed 8 bases at V and 6 bases at J, with 17 bases between. CDR3 length equals 13 residues. The germline V gene has CDR1 SNHLY and CDR2 FYNNEI. The CDR3 spells CASAGQGSGEQYF. Partial CDR3 DNA: TGTGCCAGCGCCGGGCAGGGGTCCGGCGAG.

This clone has ten or more counts. The read falls 3 residues short of the CDR3 end, and the missing part is taken from the germline J gene. V is TRBV12-3 or TRBV12-4 and J is TRBJ2-7, with TRBD1 matching over 8 bases. The CDR3 runs to 13 residues. J was trimmed by 6 bases and V by 6 bases; bases with no gene match: 7. CDR3 bases read: TGTGCCAGCAGCCTGGACAGGGTGAGCGAG. It codes for CASSLDRVSE. The whole CDR3 sequence reads CASSLDRVSEQYF.

This clone appeared a few times. Sequencing ends 3 residues short of the CDR3 end; the germline J gene provides the rest. The rearrangement joins TRBV7-9 to TRBJ2-1; 7 nucleotides align to TRBD2. With 7 bases clipped from V and 0 bases from J, the junction kept 6 bases outside the gene matches. Per germline, CDR1 SEHNR and CDR2 FQNEAQ (reference sequence). The CDR3 length is 15 residues. CDR3 sequence reads: CASNRGESSYNEQFF. CDR3 DNA, as far as it was read: TGTGCCAGCAATCGGGGGGAGTCCTCCTACAATGAG.

This clone was recorded many times. The read is 3 residues too short to cover the CDR3 end, so that end is filled in from the germline J gene. V is TRBV5-1 and J is TRBJ2-2; maybe TRBD1 (5 bases). The CDR3 extends over 15 amino acids. Germline loops: CDR1 SGHRS, CDR2 YFSETQ. V gave up 0 bases and J gave up 3 bases, with 9 bases separating them. CDR3 protein: CASSLEGFDTGELFF. The CDR3 DNA, read in part, is TGCGCCAGCAGCTTGGAGGGGTTCGACACCGGGGAG.

This clone was recorded a few times. Read data end 3 residues before the CDR3 end; the end is taken from the germline J gene. This sequence joins TRBV11-2 and TRBJ1-2; no clear D gene. This CDR3 contains 12 residues. Germline CDR1 and CDR2: SGHAT and FQNNGV. V dropped 4 bases and J dropped 2 bases, with 5 bases sitting between them. This CDR3 reads CASSSLNYGYTF. The covered CDR3 bases are TGTGCCAGCAGCTCTCTAAACTATGGC.

The table lists this clone with many counts. Read sequence stops 3 residues before the CDR3 end, and the germline J gene provides the missing end. The rearrangement joins TRBV2 to TRBJ2-5; 14 nucleotides agree with TRBD2. With 5 bases clipped from V and 5 bases from J, the junction kept 7 bases outside the gene matches. The CDR3 runs 16 residues. CDR1 and CDR2 (germline): SNHLY, FYNNEI. CDR3 DNA, as far as it was read: TGTGCCAGCAGTCGACTAGCGGGAGGGCCGGGGGAGACC. Encoded protein: CASSRLAGGPGET. The entire CDR3 is CASSRLAGGPGETQYF.

This clone has ten or more counts. The observed sequence ends 3 residues before the CDR3 terminus, with the missing tail filled in from the germline J gene. The chain links TRBV19 to TRBJ1-5; D is uncertain. CDR1 is LNHDA and CDR2 is SQIVND in the germline V gene (reference sequence). The CDR3 is 13 amino acids. The V end was cut by 3 bases, the J end by 5 bases, with 8 bases between. The CDR3 bases that were read are TGTGCCAGTAGTATTCCTAATTATCAGCCC. Translated: CASSIPNYQP. The whole CDR3 sequence reads CASSIPNYQPQHF.

With regard to this clone: The DNA ends 3 residues before the CDR3 does, and the rest of the CDR3 is filled in from the germline J gene. The chain employs TRBV20-1 and TRBJ2-1, with TRBD2 matching 14 bases. CDR1 and CDR2 (germline): DFQATT, SNEGSKA (reference sequence). CDR3 length: 17 residues. The J segment lost 2 bases and the V segment lost 4 bases, leaving 7 bases of the junction unmatched. The part of the CDR3 DNA that was read is TGCAGTGCTACATCCGGGACTAGCGGGAGAACCTACAATGAG. Its protein is CSATSGTSGRTYNE. The full CDR3 protein reads CSATSGTSGRTYNEQFF.

There are many counts of this clone. From the germline J gene comes the end of the CDR3, since the read stops 3 residues before it. The rearrangement joins TRBV7-9 to TRBJ2-3; 8 bases are a match to TRBD1. Trimming at V came to 0 bases and at J to 4 bases, leaving 3 bases not matched to a gene. This CDR3 has 15 amino acids. The germline CDR1 and CDR2 sequences are SEHNR and FQNEAQ (reference sequence). The covered CDR3 bases are TGTGCCAGCAGCTTAGCGGGACAGGTTTCAGATACG. Translation: CASSLAGQVSDT. The complete CDR3 protein is CASSLAGQVSDTQYF. Supplemented by reference TRBV7-9 and TRBJ2-3, the full variable domain reads DTGVSQNPRHKITKRGQNVTFRCDPISEHNRLYWYRQTLGQGPEFLTYFQNEAQLEKSRLLSDRFSAERPKGSFSTLEIQRTEQGDSAMYLCASSLAGQVSDTQYFGPGTRLTVL.

The sample holds a few counts of this clone. The read ends 3 residues shy of where the CDR3 ends; the end is completed using the germline J gene. This rearrangement joins TRBV2 to TRBJ2-2, with 11 bases identical to TRBD2. The CDR3 length is 17 residues. The trim removed 6 bases at V and 4 bases at J, leaving 10 bases unmatched. Germline V lookup: CDR1 SNHLY, CDR2 FYNNEI. The covered CDR3 bases are TGTGCCAGCAGGTACAACACCGGGACTAGCGGCACCGGGGAG. Encoded protein: CASRYNTGTSGTGE. The entire CDR3 is CASRYNTGTSGTGELFF.

This clone occurred a few times. With the read ending 3 residues before the CDR3 end, the germline J gene is used to fill in that end. The chain joins TRBV20-1 to TRBJ2-7; D not certain. V lost 2 bases, J lost 4 bases, and 6 bases lay in between. The germline gives CDR1 DFQATT, CDR2 SNEGSKA (reference sequence). The CDR3 is 11 amino acids. The DNA read from the CDR3 is TGCAGTGCTAGATTTCAGTACGAG. Its translation: CSARFQYE. The CDR3 in its entirety is CSARFQYEQYF.

A note on this clone: From the germline J gene comes the end of the CDR3, since the read stops 3 residues before it. The chain is built from TRBV7-2 and TRBJ2-7; 8 nucleotides align to TRBD1. The CDR3 runs 13 residues. Germline V gives CDR1 SGHTA, CDR2 FQGNSA. The V segment lost 5 bases and the J segment 3 bases; nucleotides outside the gene matches: 3. The CDR3 sequence is CASSRTGLYEQYF. The covered CDR3 bases are TGTGCCAGCAGCAGGACAGGGCTCTACGAG. Full variable domain (rest looked up from reference TRBV7-2 and TRBJ2-7): GAGVSQSPSNKVTEKGKDVELRCDPISGHTALYWYRQSLGQGLEFLIYFQGNSAPDKSGLPSDRFSAERTGGSVSTLTIQRTQQEDSAVYLCASSRTGLYEQYFGPGTRLTVT.

CDR3 residues: CASSLDRGNADTQYF. Partial CDR3 DNA: TGTGCCAGCAGCCTGGACAGGGGGAATGCAGATACG. The rearrangement uses TRBV11-2 and TRBJ2-3, with TRBD1 matching 10 bases. The read terminates 3 residues ahead of where the CDR3 ends, so the germline J gene completes it. The CDR3 is 15 residues long. Losses at the gene ends were 5 bases for V and 4 bases for J; bases not matched to a gene: 6. Per the germline V gene, CDR1 is SGHAT and CDR2 is FQNNGV. The variable domain in full, completed from reference TRBV11-2 and TRBJ2-3, reads EAGVAQSPRYKIIEKRQSVAFWCNPISGHATLYWYQQILGQGPKLLIQFQNNGVVDDSQLPKDRFSAERLKGVDSTLKIQPAKLEDSAVYLCASSLDRGNADTQYFGPGTRLTVL.

This clone was recorded many times. The read stops 3 residues short of the end of the CDR3; the missing end is completed from the germline J gene. The chain is built from TRBV20-1 and TRBJ2-3; maybe TRBD1 (5 bases). V shed 4 bases and J shed 4 bases, with 9 bases lying between them. CDR1 and CDR2 from the germline V gene are DFQATT and SNEGSKA (reference sequence). The CDR3 has 12 amino acids. The CDR3 bases that were read are TGCAGTGCTAAGCAGGGTCCAGATACG. Protein product: CSAKQGPDT. The full CDR3 reads CSAKQGPDTQYF.

On this clone: The read comes to an end 3 residues before the CDR3 does, leaving the germline J gene to fill in the end. The gene calls are TRBV6-2 or TRBV6-3 and TRBJ2-5; D uncertain. The CDR3 sequence is 12 residues long. V was cut by 7 bases and J by 5 bases, with 11 bases left in between. Germline CDR1 and CDR2: MNHEY and SVGEGT. CDR3 in amino acids: CASTTPGETQYF. The covered CDR3 bases are TGTGCCAGCACTACGCCCGGGGAGACC.